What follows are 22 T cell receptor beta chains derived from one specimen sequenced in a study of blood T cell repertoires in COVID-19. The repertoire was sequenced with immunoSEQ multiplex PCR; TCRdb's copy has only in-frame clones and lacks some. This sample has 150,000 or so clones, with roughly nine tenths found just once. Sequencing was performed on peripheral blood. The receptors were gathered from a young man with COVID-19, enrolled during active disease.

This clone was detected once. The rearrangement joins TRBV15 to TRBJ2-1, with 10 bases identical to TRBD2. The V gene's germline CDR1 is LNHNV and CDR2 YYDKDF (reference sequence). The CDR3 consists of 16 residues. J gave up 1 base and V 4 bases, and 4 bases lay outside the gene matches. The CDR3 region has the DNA TGTGCCACCAGCACCCTAGCGGGAGAATCCTACAATGAGCAGTTCTTC. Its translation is CATSTLAGESYNEQFF.

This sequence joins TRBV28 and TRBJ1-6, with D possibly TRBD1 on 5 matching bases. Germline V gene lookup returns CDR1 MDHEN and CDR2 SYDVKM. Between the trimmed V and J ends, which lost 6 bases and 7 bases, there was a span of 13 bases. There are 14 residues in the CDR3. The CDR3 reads CASSLGGFNSPLHF. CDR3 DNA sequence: TGTGCCAGCAGCCTTGGGGGGTTCAATTCACCCCTCCACTTT.

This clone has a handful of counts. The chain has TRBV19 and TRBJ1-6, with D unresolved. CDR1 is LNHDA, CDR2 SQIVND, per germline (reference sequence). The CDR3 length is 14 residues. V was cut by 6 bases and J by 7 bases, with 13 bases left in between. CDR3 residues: CASSRGSPNSPLHF. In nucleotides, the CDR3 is TGTGCCAGTAGCCGGGGATCCCCGAATTCACCCCTCCACTTT.

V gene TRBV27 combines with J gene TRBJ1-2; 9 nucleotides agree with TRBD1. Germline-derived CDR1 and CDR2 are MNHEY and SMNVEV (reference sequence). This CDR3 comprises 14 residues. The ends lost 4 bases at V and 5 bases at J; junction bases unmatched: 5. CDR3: CASSSSDRGYGYTF. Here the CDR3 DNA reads TGTGCCAGCAGTTCATCAGACAGGGGGTATGGCTACACCTTC.

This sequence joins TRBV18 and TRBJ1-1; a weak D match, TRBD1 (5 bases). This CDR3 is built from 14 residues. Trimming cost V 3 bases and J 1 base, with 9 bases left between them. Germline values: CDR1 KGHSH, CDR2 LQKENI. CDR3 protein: CASSPQGGNTEAFF. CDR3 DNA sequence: TGTGCCAGCTCACCGCAGGGAGGGAACACTGAAGCTTTCTTT.

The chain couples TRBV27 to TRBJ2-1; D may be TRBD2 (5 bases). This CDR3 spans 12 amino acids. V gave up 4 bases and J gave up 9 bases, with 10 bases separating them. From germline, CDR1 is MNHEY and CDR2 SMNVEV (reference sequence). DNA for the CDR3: TGTGCCAGCAGTTATAGCGCAAGTGAGCAGTTCTTC. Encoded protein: CASSYSASEQFF.

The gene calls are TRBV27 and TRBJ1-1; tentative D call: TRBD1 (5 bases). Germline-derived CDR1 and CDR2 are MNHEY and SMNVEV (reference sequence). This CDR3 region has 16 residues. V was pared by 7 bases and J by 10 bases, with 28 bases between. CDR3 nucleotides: TGTGCCAGCATTGGGGGGATAGGGCAGGGCTCGACCCGAGCTTTCTTT. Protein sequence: CASIGGIGQGSTRAFF.

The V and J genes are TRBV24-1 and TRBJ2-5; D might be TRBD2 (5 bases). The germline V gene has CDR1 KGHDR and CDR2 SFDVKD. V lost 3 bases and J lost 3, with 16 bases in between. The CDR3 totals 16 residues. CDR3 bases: TGTGCCACCAGTGATCAAACACAGACGGGGAAAGAGACCCAGTACTTC. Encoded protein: CATSDQTQTGKETQYF.

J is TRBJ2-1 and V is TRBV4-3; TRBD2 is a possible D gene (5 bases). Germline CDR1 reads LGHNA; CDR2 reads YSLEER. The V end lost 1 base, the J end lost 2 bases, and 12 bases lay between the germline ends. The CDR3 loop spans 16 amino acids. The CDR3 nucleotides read TGCGCCAGCAGCCAAGGGACTTCTTGGACCTACAATGAGCAGTTCTTC. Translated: CASSQGTSWTYNEQFF.

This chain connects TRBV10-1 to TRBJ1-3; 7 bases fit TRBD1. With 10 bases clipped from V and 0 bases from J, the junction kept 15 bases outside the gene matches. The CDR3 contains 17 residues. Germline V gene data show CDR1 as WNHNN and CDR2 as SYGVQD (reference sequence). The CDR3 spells CATRTERTGRSGNTIYF. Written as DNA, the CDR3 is TGCGCCACCAGGACTGAACGGACAGGCCGCTCTGGAAACACCATATATTTT.

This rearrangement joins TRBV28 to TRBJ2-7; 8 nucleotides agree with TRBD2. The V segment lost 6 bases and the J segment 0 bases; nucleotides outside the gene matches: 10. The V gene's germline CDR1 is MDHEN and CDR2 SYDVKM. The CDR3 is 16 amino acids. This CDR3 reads CASSGPGRGGSYEQYF. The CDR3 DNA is TGTGCCAGCAGCGGTCCCGGGAGGGGGGGCTCCTACGAGCAGTACTTC.

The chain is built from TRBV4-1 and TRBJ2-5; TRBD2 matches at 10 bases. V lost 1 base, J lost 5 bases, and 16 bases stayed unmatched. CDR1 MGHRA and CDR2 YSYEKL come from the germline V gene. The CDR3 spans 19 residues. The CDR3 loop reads CASSQVLASGSGRWETQYF. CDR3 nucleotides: TGCGCCAGCAGCCAAGTCTTGGCTAGCGGGAGCGGGAGGTGGGAGACCCAGTACTTC.

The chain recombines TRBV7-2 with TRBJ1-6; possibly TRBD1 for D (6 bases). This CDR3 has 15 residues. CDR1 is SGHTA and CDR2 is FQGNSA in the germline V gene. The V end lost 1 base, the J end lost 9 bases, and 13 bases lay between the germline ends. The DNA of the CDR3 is TGTGCCAGCAGCTTAGGGAGGACAGAGGGTTCACCCCTCCACTTT. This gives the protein CASSLGRTEGSPLHF. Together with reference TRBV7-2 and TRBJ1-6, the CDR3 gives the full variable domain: GAGVSQSPSNKVTEKGKDVELRCDPISGHTALYWYRQSLGQGLEFLIYFQGNSAPDKSGLPSDRFSAERTGGSVSTLTIQRTQQEDSAVYLCASSLGRTEGSPLHFGNGTRLTVT.

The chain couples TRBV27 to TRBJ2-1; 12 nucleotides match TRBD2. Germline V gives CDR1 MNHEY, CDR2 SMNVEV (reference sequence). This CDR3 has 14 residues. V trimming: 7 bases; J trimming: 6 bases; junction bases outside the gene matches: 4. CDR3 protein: CASTGLAGINEQFF. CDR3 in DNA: TGTGCCAGCACCGGACTAGCGGGAATCAATGAGCAGTTCTTC.

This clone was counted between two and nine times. The CDR3 loop reads CASSLAGGDTQYF. DNA for the CDR3: TGTGCCAGCAGTTTAGCGGGGGGGGATACGCAGTATTTT. The gene calls are TRBV12-3 or TRBV12-4 and TRBJ2-3, with TRBD2 matching over 7 bases. This CDR3 is 13 amino acids long. The V segment lost 0 bases and the J segment 6 bases; nucleotides outside the gene matches: 0.

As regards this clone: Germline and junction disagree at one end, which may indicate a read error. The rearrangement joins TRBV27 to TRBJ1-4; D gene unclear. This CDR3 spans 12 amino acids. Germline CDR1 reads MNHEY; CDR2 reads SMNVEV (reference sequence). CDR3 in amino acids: CASSLSGEKLLF. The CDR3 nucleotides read TGTGCCAGCAGTTTATCGGGAGAAAAACTGCTTTTT.

CDR3 loop: CASQGAPYEQYF. The CDR3 DNA is TGTGCCAGTCAGGGGGCCCCCTACGAGCAGTACTTC. The rearrangement joins TRBV2 to TRBJ2-7; the match to TRBD1 covers 8 bases. CDR3 length: 12 residues. Trimming cost V 9 bases and J 2 bases; bases outside gene matches: 3. Germline CDR1 SNHLY, CDR2 FYNNEI.

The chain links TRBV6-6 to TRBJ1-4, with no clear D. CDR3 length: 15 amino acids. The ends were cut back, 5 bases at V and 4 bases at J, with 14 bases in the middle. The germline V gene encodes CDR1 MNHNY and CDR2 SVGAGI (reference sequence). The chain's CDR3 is CASSPFWENNEKLFF. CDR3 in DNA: TGTGCCAGCAGTCCCTTTTGGGAGAATAATGAAAAACTGTTTTTT.

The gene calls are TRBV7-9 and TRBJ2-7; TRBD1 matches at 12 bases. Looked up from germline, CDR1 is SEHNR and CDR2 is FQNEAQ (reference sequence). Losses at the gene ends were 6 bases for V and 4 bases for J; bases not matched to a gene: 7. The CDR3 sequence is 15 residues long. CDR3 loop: CASRPPGQGAYEQYF. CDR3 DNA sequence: TGTGCCAGCAGGCCTCCGGGACAGGGGGCTTACGAGCAGTACTTC.

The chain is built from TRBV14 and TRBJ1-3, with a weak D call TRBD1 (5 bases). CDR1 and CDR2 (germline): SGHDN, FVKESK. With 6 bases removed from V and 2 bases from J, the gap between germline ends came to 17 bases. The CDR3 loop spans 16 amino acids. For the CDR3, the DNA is TGTGCCAGCAGACTAAACGTTCAGGGCACTGGAAACACCATATATTTT. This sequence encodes CASRLNVQGTGNTIYF.

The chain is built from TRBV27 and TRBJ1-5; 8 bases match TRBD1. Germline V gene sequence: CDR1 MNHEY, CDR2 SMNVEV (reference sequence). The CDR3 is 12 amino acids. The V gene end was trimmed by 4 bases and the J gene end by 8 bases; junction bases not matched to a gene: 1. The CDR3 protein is CASSSTGEPQHF. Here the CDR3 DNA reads TGTGCCAGCAGTTCGACAGGGGAGCCCCAGCATTTT.

CDR3 residues: CAASSPRTGGIQYF. The CDR3 region has the DNA TGTGCCGCCAGCTCCCCTCGGACAGGGGGGATTCAGTACTTC. This chain joins TRBV11-2 and TRBJ2-4, with 10 bases lining up with TRBD1. Germline V gene data show CDR1 as SGHAT and CDR2 as FQNNGV. Germline trimming cut 11 bases from V and 10 bases from J; bases unmatched to any gene: 14. The CDR3 spans 14 residues.